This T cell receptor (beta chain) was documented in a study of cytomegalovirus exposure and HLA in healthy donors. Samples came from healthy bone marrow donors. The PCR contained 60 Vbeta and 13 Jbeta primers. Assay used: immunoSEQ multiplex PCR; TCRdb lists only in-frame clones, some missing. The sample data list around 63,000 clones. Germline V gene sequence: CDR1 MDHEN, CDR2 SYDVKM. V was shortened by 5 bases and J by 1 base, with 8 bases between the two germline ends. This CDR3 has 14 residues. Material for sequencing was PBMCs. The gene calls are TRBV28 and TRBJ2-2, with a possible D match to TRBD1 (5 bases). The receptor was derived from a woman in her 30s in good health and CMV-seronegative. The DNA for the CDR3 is TGTGCCAGCAGTCAGGACAAGAACACCGGGGAGCTGTTTTTT. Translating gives CASSQDKNTGELFF.